Below are 24 T cell receptor beta chains sequenced from a single sample in a study of HIV-infected children after antiretroviral therapy interruption. The TCR library was built from RNA with a 3' RACE protocol and unique molecular identifiers. TCRdb itself ran the 3' RACE reads through MiXCR, one entry per CDR3 protein. The data hold roughly 3,700 distinct CDR3 sequences, with over 4% observed a single time. Regarding treatment: PENTA 11 planned treatment interruption arm or continuous ART arm. The input for sequencing was CD45RO+ CD8+ T cells from PBMCs, pooled from several time points, taken from a donor given antiretroviral therapy, either interrupted or continuous. As for subset: memory CD8+ CD45RO+ CD45RA- T cells. All receptors come from a pool of human donors with HIV.

CDR3 loop: CASSPFGSGEKLFF. CDR3 nucleotides: TGTGCCAGCAGCCCTTTCGGCTCGGGTGAAAAACTGTTTTTT. The V call is TRBV7-9, the J call TRBJ1-4; D is unclear. V was shortened by 5 bases and J by 7 bases, with 14 bases between the two germline ends. The CDR3 runs 14 residues. The germline V gene encodes CDR1 SEHNR and CDR2 FQNEAQ (reference sequence).

This clonotype is classed as medium-sized. The chain recombines TRBV4-1 with TRBJ1-5, with TRBD1 as a possible D gene (5 bases). Germline V lookup: CDR1 MGHRA, CDR2 YSYEKL. The germline V and J ends were trimmed by 0 bases and 8 bases, with 17 bases remaining between them. This CDR3 is built from 16 residues. The CDR3 is CASSQDPQGLGEPQHF. The CDR3 bases are TGCGCCAGCAGCCAAGACCCGCAGGGCCTAGGGGAGCCCCAGCATTTT.

There are many counts of this clonotype. This chain uses TRBV27 with TRBJ2-1; D might be TRBD2 (5 bases). V gave up 2 bases and J gave up 9 bases, with 8 bases separating them. The CDR3 is made up of 12 amino acids. CDR1 MNHEY and CDR2 SMNVEV come from the germline V gene (reference sequence). CDR3 bases: TGTGCCAGCAGTTTACTAGGGAGTGAGCAGTTCTTC. Protein sequence: CASSLLGSEQFF.

This clonotype ranks as medium-sized. This chain links TRBV5-6 with TRBJ2-5, with TRBD2 matching over 12 bases. V gave up 4 bases and J gave up 3 bases; unmatched junction bases: 13. The CDR3 is 18 residues long. CDR1 SGHDT and CDR2 YYEEEE come from the germline V gene. CDR3 nucleotide sequence: TGTGCCAGCAGCGCCGCACGACTAGCGGGGGCCCCTGAAGAGACCCAGTACTTC. It yields the protein CASSAARLAGAPEETQYF.

The table lists this clonotype with many counts. The chain links TRBV25-1 to TRBJ2-3; 9 positions agree with TRBD2. The V and J ends lost 6 bases and 2 bases, in that order; junction bases with no gene match: 6. The germline V gene encodes CDR1 MGHDK and CDR2 SYGVNS. The CDR3 runs 15 residues. This CDR3 reads CASSDLAGATDTQYF. The CDR3 DNA follows: TGTGCCAGCAGCGACTTAGCGGGGGCCACAGATACGCAGTATTTT. Combining the CDR3 with reference TRBV25-1 and TRBJ2-3 gives the whole variable domain EADIYQTPRYLVIGTGKKITLECSQTMGHDKMYWYQQDPGMELHLIHYSYGVNSTEKGDLSSESTVSRIRTEHFPLTLESARPSHTSQYLCASSDLAGATDTQYFGPGTRLTVL.

The V gene is TRBV19, the J gene TRBJ1-5, with a weak D call TRBD1 (6 bases). The ends were cut back, 4 bases at V and 4 bases at J, with 11 bases in the middle. The CDR3 consists of 14 residues. CDR1 LNHDA and CDR2 SQIVND come from the germline V gene (reference sequence). The CDR3: CASSNLTGNQPQHF. CDR3 sequence (DNA): TGTGCCAGTAGTAACCTTACAGGGAATCAGCCCCAGCATTTT.

This clonotype qualifies as medium-sized. DNA for the CDR3: TGTGCCAGCAGCTTAGGTGGCAAGGGAGCTTTCTTT. It translates to CASSLGGKGAFF. The V and J genes are TRBV13 and TRBJ1-1; no firm D call. Germline V CDR1 and CDR2: PRHDT, FYEKMQ (reference sequence). The length of the CDR3 is 12 residues. V lost 0 bases and J 10 bases, leaving 9 bases between the germline ends.

This chain connects TRBV19 to TRBJ2-7; TRBD1 is a possible D gene (6 bases). Germline CDR1 is LNHDA and CDR2 is SQIVND (reference sequence). This CDR3 contains 13 residues. Trimming took off 3 bases at V and 1 base at J, with 7 bases between the two ends. The CDR3 bases are TGTGCCAGTAGTATGGGACAATCCTACGAGCAGTACTTC. This sequence encodes CASSMGQSYEQYF.

Ten or more counts support this clonotype. The gene calls are TRBV19 and TRBJ1-3, with D tentatively TRBD1 (6 bases). Germline V lookup: CDR1 LNHDA, CDR2 SQIVND (reference sequence). Trimming pared 7 bases from V and 8 bases from J, leaving 18 bases between. This CDR3 has 14 amino acids. Here the CDR3 DNA reads TGTGCCAGTAACAAGATCGGGGGCGAAGACACCATATATTTT. Translation: CASNKIGGEDTIYF.

The J gene is TRBJ1-5, the V gene TRBV20-1, with D perhaps matching TRBD1 (5 bases). Germline CDR1 DFQATT, CDR2 SNEGSKA (reference sequence). The V end lost 0 bases, the J end lost 5 bases, and 8 bases lay between the germline ends. The CDR3 consists of 13 residues. CDR3 sequence: CSAREGGDQPQHF. DNA of the CDR3: TGCAGTGCTAGAGAGGGGGGGGATCAGCCCCAGCATTTT.

This clonotype is labeled medium-sized. The chain recombines TRBV7-2 with TRBJ1-3; a weak D match, TRBD1 (5 bases). This CDR3 is built from 12 residues. Germline V gene data show CDR1 as SGHTA and CDR2 as FQGNSA. The V end was cut by 4 bases, the J end by 5 bases, with 6 bases between. CDR3 residues: CASSWDRNTIYF. The CDR3 DNA is TGTGCCAGCAGCTGGGACCGAAACACCATATATTTT.

This clonotype is medium-sized (0.01 to 0.1%) within its sample. The V and J genes are TRBV20-1 and TRBJ2-1; 7 positions match TRBD1. Trimming at V came to 6 bases and at J to 6 bases, leaving 11 bases not matched to a gene. The CDR3 sequence is 14 residues long. Germline loops: CDR1 DFQATT, CDR2 SNEGSKA (reference sequence). This CDR3 reads CSAPPITGANEQFF. In nucleotides, the CDR3 is TGCAGTGCGCCACCAATTACAGGGGCCAATGAGCAGTTCTTC.

This clonotype ranks as medium-sized. This chain connects TRBV6-5 to TRBJ1-1; 8 bases map to TRBD1. From germline, CDR1 is MNHEY and CDR2 SVGAGI. J was trimmed by 1 base and V by 5 bases; bases with no gene match: 6. This CDR3 region has 15 residues. The CDR3 region has the DNA TGTGCCAGCAGTCGATCGGACAGGGCGAACACTGAAGCTTTCTTT. This codes for CASSRSDRANTEAFF.

J is TRBJ1-4 and V is TRBV10-3; no clear D. Germline CDR1 reads ENHRY; CDR2 reads SYGVKD. V was trimmed by 4 bases and J by 5 bases, leaving 11 bases between them. This CDR3 is 14 amino acids long. The chain's CDR3 is CAISGREGNEKLFF. DNA of the CDR3: TGTGCCATCAGTGGAAGGGAGGGCAATGAAAAACTGTTTTTT.

J is TRBJ2-3 and V is TRBV12-3 or TRBV12-4; D might be TRBD1 (6 bases). This CDR3 is 14 amino acids long. The V end was cut by 3 bases, the J end by 4 bases, with 11 bases between. The CDR3 is CASSLRRGPDTQYF. CDR3 sequence (DNA): TGTGCCAGCAGTTTGCGCAGGGGTCCAGATACGCAGTATTTT.

This clonotype appeared a few times. The CDR3 bases are TGTGCCAGTTTAAGCGGGGTAGTATCCTACGAGCAGTACTTC. Translated, it gives CASLSGVVSYEQYF. The chain links TRBV2 to TRBJ2-7, with 7 nucleotides matching TRBD2. CDR1 is SNHLY, CDR2 FYNNEI, per germline. The CDR3 length is 14 residues. The trim removed 9 bases at V and 1 base at J, leaving 9 bases unmatched.

By frequency in the sample, this clonotype is medium-sized. The rearrangement uses TRBV5-1 and TRBJ2-4, with TRBD1 as a possible D gene (5 bases). Looked up from germline, CDR1 is SGHRS and CDR2 is YFSETQ. The V and J ends lost 5 bases and 8 bases respectively, with 14 bases between them. The CDR3 sequence is 13 residues long. In DNA, the CDR3 is TGCGCCAGCAGGCCCGGGCTACAGGACATTCAGTACTTC. Translated, it gives CASRPGLQDIQYF. Full variable domain (remainder filled in from reference TRBV5-1 and TRBJ2-4): KAGVTQTPRYLIKTRGQQVTLSCSPISGHRSVSWYQQTPGQGLQFLFEYFSETQRNKGNFPGRFSGRQFSNSRSEMNVSTLELGDSALYLCASRPGLQDIQYFGAGTRLSVL.

This clonotype was seen many times. The chain combines TRBV5-1 with TRBJ1-1; D is unresolved. This CDR3 region has 14 residues. CDR1 SGHRS and CDR2 YFSETQ come from the germline V gene. The V end lost 1 base, the J end lost 4 bases, and 11 bases lay between the germline ends. The CDR3 DNA sequence: TGCGCCAGCAGCTTGCGACCCCTGGGCACTGAAGCTTTCTTT. Its protein is CASSLRPLGTEAFF.

By share, this clonotype ranks as medium-sized. The rearrangement uses TRBV2 and TRBJ2-1; the D is unclear. CDR1 and CDR2 (germline): SNHLY, FYNNEI. V gave up 8 bases and J gave up 4 bases, with 12 bases separating them. The CDR3 has 13 amino acids. The CDR3 here is CASGLASYNEQFF. The CDR3 region has the DNA TGTGCCAGCGGTCTGGCTTCATACAATGAGCAGTTCTTC.

At least ten counts were recorded for this clonotype. The chain couples TRBV4-2 to TRBJ2-7; tentative D call: TRBD1 (5 bases). Germline V CDR1 and CDR2: LGHNA, YNFKEQ. The CDR3 runs 14 residues. Between the trimmed V and J ends, which lost 1 base and 6 bases, there was a span of 13 bases. CDR3 sequence (DNA): TGTGCCAGCAGCCAAGGGGGCAGGGTACTCGAGCAGTACTTC. Residues: CASSQGGRVLEQYF.

Sample share makes this clonotype medium-sized (0.01 to 0.1%). The germline gene is not matched at one end of the junction; a read error may be the cause. The chain carries TRBV10-2 and TRBJ2-7; D possibly uses TRBD1 or TRBD2 (5 bases each). Per germline, CDR1 WSHSY and CDR2 SAAADI. This CDR3 is built from 13 residues. The CDR3 sequence is CASEGPPSDEQYF. The DNA for the CDR3 is TGCGCCAGCGAGGGGCCCCCCTCCGACGAGCAGTACTTC.

This clonotype rates as medium-sized. V and J are TRBV5-1 and TRBJ2-3; D ambiguous. The V end was cut by 4 bases, the J end by 0 bases, with 12 bases between. Germline CDR1 and CDR2: SGHRS and YFSETQ. This CDR3 is 15 amino acids long. This CDR3 is CASSPDVTSTDTQYF. Here the CDR3 DNA reads TGCGCCAGCAGCCCAGACGTTACTAGCACAGATACGCAGTATTTT.

This clonotype was seen a few times. The chain recombines TRBV5-1 with TRBJ2-7; TRBD1 agrees at 7 bases. This CDR3 spans 17 amino acids. Per the germline V gene, CDR1 is SGHRS and CDR2 is YFSETQ. V gave up 4 bases and J gave up 2 bases; unmatched junction bases: 15. CDR3 coding DNA: TGCGCCAGCAGCATAGACCGACAGGGAATCGGAACCTACGAGCAGTACTTC. Protein sequence: CASSIDRQGIGTYEQYF.

V gene TRBV18 combines with J gene TRBJ1-2, with 11 positions matching TRBD1. The CDR3 consists of 16 residues. The ends lost 3 bases at V and 6 bases at J; junction bases unmatched: 9. Germline values: CDR1 KGHSH, CDR2 LQKENI. CDR3 sequence reads: CASSPKRDRGIDGYTF. The DNA for the CDR3 is TGTGCCAGCTCACCGAAGAGGGACAGGGGGATTGATGGCTACACCTTC.